This is a list of T cell receptor beta chains from one sample in a study of cytomegalovirus exposure and HLA in healthy donors. Measured with immunoSEQ multiplex PCR; TCRdb has only the in-frame clones, and not every one. The data contain about 160,000 clones, 70% to 90% of them singletons. Input material: PBMCs. These receptors were taken from a woman aged 25 to 45 in good health and CMV-seropositive. Each CDR3 is given with its conserved first and last residue.

>TRBV5-6|12|TRBJ2-1
CASEVGGNEQFF
>TRBV11-3|14|TRBJ2-2
CASSGTTGTGELFF
>TRBV30|14|TRBJ1-4
CAWSVGQGAEKLFF
>TRBV29-1|13|TRBJ1-6
CSVARDSNSPLHF
>TRBV11-2|13|TRBJ2-7
CASSYGTSYEQYF
>TRBV7-2|16|TRBJ2-6
CASSLGRGSGANVLTF
>TRBV11-1|13|TRBJ2-5
CASSRGSGETQYF
>TRBV5-1|14|TRBJ2-5
CASSLSGGKETQYF
>TRBV7-9|14|TRBJ1-4
CASSPGSLGEKLFF
>TRBV6-5|14|TRBJ1-1
CASSLLGGRTEAFF
>TRBV5-1|18|TRBJ2-5
CASSLGASGGLPHKTQYF
>TRBV27|16|TRBJ2-1
CASTQTPRGALWEQFF
>TRBV7-9|14|TRBJ2-3
CASSLPDRLDTQYF
>TRBV10-3|15|TRBJ2-1
CAISESQGANNEQFF
>TRBV7-9|13|TRBJ2-3
CASSLLSTDTQYF
>TRBV19|15|TRBJ1-1
CASSDPKQGRPEAFF
>TRBV11-2|17|TRBJ2-3
CASSLNYQGGNTDTQYF
>TRBV27|14|TRBJ2-5
CASSPVWAQETQYF
>TRBV6-1|18|TRBJ1-5
CASSETLIGRGMGQPQHF
>TRBV5-6|16|TRBJ2-2
CASSLGPDSPLGELFF
>TRBV11-2|16|TRBJ2-4
CASSFRGNLAKNIQYF
>TRBV10-3|14|TRBJ2-2
CAISAGGRTGELFF
>TRBV19|17|TRBJ2-1
CASSIQAGELYYNEQFF
>TRBV9|16|TRBJ2-5
CASSVGGGAGGETQYF
>TRBV5-4|12|TRBJ1-1
CASSEQGTEAFF
>TRBV30|15|TRBJ1-5
CAWSKQGGFNQPQHF
>TRBV6-5|14|TRBJ1-2
CASSYVGTGEGYTF
>TRBV5-8|14|TRBJ1-5
CASSFMTVHQPQHF
>TRBV20-1|11|TRBJ1-5
CSASTGQAQHF
>TRBV6-5|15|TRBJ1-2
CASSYSPGVLYGYTF
>TRBV7-3|13|TRBJ2-5
CASGTGGAETQYF
>TRBV2|16|TRBJ1-2
CASQGGQGTKYYGYTF
>TRBV4-3|18|TRBJ2-1
CASSQDVFGAVGENEQFF
>TRBV7-3|13|TRBJ2-2
CASGTSNTGELFF
>TRBV28|14|TRBJ1-1
CASSLVLRYTEAFF
>TRBV10-3|13|TRBJ2-3
CAIKLAGVGTQYF
>TRBV4-3|16|TRBJ2-3
CASSPGDSPSTDTQYF
>TRBV10-3|15|TRBJ1-2
CAISELGGQGTGYTF
>TRBV6-6|12|TRBJ1-5
CASSDRGLAQHF
>TRBV13|13|TRBJ2-5
CASSLGQGETQYF
>TRBV4-3|17|TRBJ1-3
CASSQDLIEGSGNTIYF